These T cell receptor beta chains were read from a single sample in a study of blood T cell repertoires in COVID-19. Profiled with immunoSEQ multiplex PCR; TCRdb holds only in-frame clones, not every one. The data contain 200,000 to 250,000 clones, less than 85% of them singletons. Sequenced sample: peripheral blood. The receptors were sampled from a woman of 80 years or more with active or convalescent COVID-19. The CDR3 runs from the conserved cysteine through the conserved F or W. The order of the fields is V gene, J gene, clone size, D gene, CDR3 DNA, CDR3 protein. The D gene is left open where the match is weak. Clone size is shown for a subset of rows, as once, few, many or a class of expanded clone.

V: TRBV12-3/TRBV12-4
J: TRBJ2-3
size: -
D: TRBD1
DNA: TGTGCCAGCAGAAAGACAGGGAATACGCAGTATTTT
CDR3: CASRKTGNTQYF

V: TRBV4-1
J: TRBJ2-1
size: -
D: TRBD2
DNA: TGCGCCAGCAGCCAGATAGAGCGGGATCCCTACAATGAGCAGTTCTTC
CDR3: CASSQIERDPYNEQFF

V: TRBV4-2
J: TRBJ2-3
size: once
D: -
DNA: TGTGCCAGCAGCCAAGATTTGCGAAACACAGATACGCAGTATTTT
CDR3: CASSQDLRNTDTQYF

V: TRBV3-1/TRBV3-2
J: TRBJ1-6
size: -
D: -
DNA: TGTGCCAGCAGCCAAGACCTTTTAATTGCGGGTTCACCCCTCCACTTT
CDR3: CASSQDLLIAGSPLHF

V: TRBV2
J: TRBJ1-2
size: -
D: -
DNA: TGTGCCAGCAGTGCGGACAGAACCTCGGGCTACACCTTC
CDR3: CASSADRTSGYTF

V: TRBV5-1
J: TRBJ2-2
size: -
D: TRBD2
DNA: TGCGCCAGCAGCTTACTCAGCGGGAGTAACACCGGGGAGCTGTTTTTT
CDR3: CASSLLSGSNTGELFF

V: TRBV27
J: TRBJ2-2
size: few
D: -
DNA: TGTGCCAGCAGACAGGGAAACACCGGGGAGCTGTTTTTT
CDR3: CASRQGNTGELFF

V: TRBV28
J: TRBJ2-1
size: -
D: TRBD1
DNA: TGTGCCAGCGGCCGGGACAGGGGTCCGGAGCAGTTCTTC
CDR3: CASGRDRGPEQFF

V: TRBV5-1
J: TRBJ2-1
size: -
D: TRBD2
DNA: TGCGCCAGCAGCTCCACGGCTAGCGGGAGGGCCTACAATGAGCAGTTCTTC
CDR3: CASSSTASGRAYNEQFF

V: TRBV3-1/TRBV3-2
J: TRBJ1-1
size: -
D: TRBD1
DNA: TGTGCCAGCAGCCAAAAGTGGGACAGTGAAGCTTTCTTT
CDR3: CASSQKWDSEAFF

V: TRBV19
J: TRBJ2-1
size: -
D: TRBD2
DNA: TGTGCCAGTAGTACAAGGGCTAGCGGGAGTCCGAATGAGCAGTTCTTC
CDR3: CASSTRASGSPNEQFF

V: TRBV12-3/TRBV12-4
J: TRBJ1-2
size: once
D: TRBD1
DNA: TGTGCCAGCTACACAGGGGTAGTCGGCTACACCTTC
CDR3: CASYTGVVGYTF

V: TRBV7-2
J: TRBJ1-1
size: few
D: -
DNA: TGTGCCAGCAGCTTAGAGGACATTTTGAACACTGAAGCTTTCTTT
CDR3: CASSLEDILNTEAFF

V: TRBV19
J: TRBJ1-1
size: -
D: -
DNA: TGTGCCAGTAGTATTGGTCGGGGGAACACTGAAGCTTTCTTT
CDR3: CASSIGRGNTEAFF

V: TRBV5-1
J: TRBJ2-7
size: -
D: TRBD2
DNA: TGCGCCAGCAGCGGACTAGCGGGGGCCTCCTACGAGCAGTACTTC
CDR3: CASSGLAGASYEQYF

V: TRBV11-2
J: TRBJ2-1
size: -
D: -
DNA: TGTGCCAGCAGCCGAGCTTACAATGAGCAGTTCTTC
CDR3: CASSRAYNEQFF

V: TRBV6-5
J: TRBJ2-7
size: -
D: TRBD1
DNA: TGTGCCAGCAGTAAGGGGGACAGACGGAACGAGCAGTACTTC
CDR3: CASSKGDRRNEQYF

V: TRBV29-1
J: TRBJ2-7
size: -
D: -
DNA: TGCAGCGTGCGCGAGGACGGATACGGGGACGAGCAGTACTTC
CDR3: CSVREDGYGDEQYF

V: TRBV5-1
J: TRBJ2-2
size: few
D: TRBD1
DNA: TGCGCCAGCAGCCCGACAGGGTATGCAGTCGGGGAGCTGTTTTTT
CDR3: CASSPTGYAVGELFF

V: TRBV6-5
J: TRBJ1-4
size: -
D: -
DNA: TGTGCCAGCAGTTACGGCAGGGAATCGGAAAAACTGTTTTTT
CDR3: CASSYGRESEKLFF

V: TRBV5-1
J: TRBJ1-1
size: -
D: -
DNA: TGCGCCAGCAGCTTGGCGGGGAGCACTGAAGCTTTCTTT
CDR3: CASSLAGSTEAFF

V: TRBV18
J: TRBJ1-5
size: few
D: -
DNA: TGTGCCAGCTCCCTACAGGCGAATAGCAATCAGCCCCAGCATTTT
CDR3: CASSLQANSNQPQHF

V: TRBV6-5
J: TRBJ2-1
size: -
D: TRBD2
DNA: TGTGCCAGCAGTAGAGCGGGAGCCTCCTACAATGAGCAGTTCTTC
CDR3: CASSRAGASYNEQFF

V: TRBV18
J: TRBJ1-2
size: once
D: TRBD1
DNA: TGTGCCAGCTCACCAGACGGACAGGGCGCTGGCTACACCTTC
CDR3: CASSPDGQGAGYTF

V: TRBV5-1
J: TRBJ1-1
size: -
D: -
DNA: TGCGCCAGCAGCCTCCGGGGGGAAGCTTTCTTT
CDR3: CASSLRGEAFF

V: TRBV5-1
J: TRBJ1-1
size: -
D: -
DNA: TGCGCCAGCAGACTAAACACTGAAGCTTTCTTT
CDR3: CASRLNTEAFF

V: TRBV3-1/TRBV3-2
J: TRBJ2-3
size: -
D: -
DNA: TGTGCCAGCAGCCAAGTAAGACTGGAAACAGATACGCAGTATTTT
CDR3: CASSQVRLETDTQYF

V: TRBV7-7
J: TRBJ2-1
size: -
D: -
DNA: TGTGCTAGCAGCTTAGAACAGGGCCCCTACAATGAGCAGTTCTTC
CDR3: CASSLEQGPYNEQFF

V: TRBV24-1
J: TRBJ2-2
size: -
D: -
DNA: TGTGCCACCAGTGACGCGAGGGCCGCGAACACCGGGGAGCTGTTTTTT
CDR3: CATSDARAANTGELFF

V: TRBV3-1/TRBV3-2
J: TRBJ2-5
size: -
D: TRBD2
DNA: TGTGCCAGCAGCCAAGGAGGACTAGCGGGGGGAGGGGCCCAGTACTTC
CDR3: CASSQGGLAGGGAQYF

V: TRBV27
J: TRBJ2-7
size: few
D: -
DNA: TGTGCCAGCAGCCCTACAGGGTCTTTCTACGAGCAGTACTTC
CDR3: CASSPTGSFYEQYF

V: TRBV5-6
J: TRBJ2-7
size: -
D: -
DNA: TGTGCCAGCAGCTTACAGGGTAATATGTACGAGCAGTACTTC
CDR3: CASSLQGNMYEQYF

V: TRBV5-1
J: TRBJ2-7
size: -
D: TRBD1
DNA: TGCGCCAGCAGCTTGGGGACAGGGGGCATCCACGAGCAGTACTTC
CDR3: CASSLGTGGIHEQYF

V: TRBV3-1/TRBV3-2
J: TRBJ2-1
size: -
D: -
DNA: TGTGCCAGCAGCCAAACTACCCGGGACTTAAAGCAGTTCTTC
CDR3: CASSQTTRDLKQFF

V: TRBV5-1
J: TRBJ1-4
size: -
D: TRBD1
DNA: TGCGCCAGCAGCTTGGAGGGACAGAGTACAAGGGGCGCTAATGAAAAACTGTTTTTT
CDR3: CASSLEGQSTRGANEKLFF

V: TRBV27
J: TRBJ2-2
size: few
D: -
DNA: TGTGCCAGCAGCCCCCGAGGATTTTCTCCCGGTGCCGGGGAGCTGTTTTTT
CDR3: CASSPRGFSPGAGELFF

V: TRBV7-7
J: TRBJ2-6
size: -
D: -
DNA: TGTGCTAGCAGCTTAAGAGTTGGGAGCACTGGGGCCAACGTCCTGACTTTC
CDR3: CASSLRVGSTGANVLTF

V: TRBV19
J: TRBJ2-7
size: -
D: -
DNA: TGTGCCAGTAGTTTCGCCCGCTCCCCGGAGAGGTCCTACGAGCAGTACTTC
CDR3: CASSFARSPERSYEQYF

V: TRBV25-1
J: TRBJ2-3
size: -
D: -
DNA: TGTGCCAGCAGTGAATCCGAATCTCAGGGGCCCACAGATACGCAGTATTTT
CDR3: CASSESESQGPTDTQYF

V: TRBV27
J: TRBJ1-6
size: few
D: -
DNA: TGTGCCAGCAGCGTAGGGGGCTCCTATAATTCACCCCTCCACTTT
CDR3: CASSVGGSYNSPLHF

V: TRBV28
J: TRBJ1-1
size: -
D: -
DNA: TGTGCCAGCAACTACAGACGGACTAGTGAAGCTTTCTTT
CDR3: CASNYRRTSEAFF

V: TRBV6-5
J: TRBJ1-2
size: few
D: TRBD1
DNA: TGTGCCAGCACCGAAGGGGGCTCGGGGGGCTACACCTTC
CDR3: CASTEGGSGGYTF

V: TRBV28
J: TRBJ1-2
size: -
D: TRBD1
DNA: TGTGCCAGCAGTCCATGGACAGGAGAAGCAAGATATGGCTACACCTTC
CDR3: CASSPWTGEARYGYTF

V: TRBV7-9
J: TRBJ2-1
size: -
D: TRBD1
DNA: TGTGCCAGCAGCTTAACCGGACAGGGCTACAATGAGCAGTTCTTC
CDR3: CASSLTGQGYNEQFF

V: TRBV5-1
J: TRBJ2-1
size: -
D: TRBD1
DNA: TGCGCCAGCAGGGGACAGGGGGCATACGATGAGCAGTTCTTC
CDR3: CASRGQGAYDEQFF

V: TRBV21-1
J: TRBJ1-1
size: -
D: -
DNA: TGTGCCAGCAGCGCGACCGGGACAGGAGTAAACGAGAACACTGAAGCTTTCTTT
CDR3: CASSATGTGVNENTEAFF

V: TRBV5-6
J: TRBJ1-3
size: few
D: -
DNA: TGTGCCAGCAGCATCGGGACACCTGGAAACACCATATATTTT
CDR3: CASSIGTPGNTIYF

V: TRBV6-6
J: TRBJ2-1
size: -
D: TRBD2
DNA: TGTGCCAGCTCGAGGACTAGCGGGAGGGCGTATGAGCAGTTCTTC
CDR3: CASSRTSGRAYEQFF